The clone carrying this T cell receptor (beta chain) was found many times. Germline V gene sequence: CDR1 GTSNPN, CDR2 SVGIG (reference sequence). The J segment lost 3 bases and the V segment lost 3 bases, leaving 4 bases of the junction unmatched. This CDR3 spans 13 amino acids. The source of the sample is a study of blood T cell repertoires in COVID-19. Looking at the study overall: The analysed material was cDNA or gDNA that came from T cells, B-cell-depleted T cells, or PBMCs.

In the authors' methods: The authors estimated nucleated cell counts from reference gene primer amplification. Only in-frame clones appear in the TCRdb table, and some are missing; sequencing was by immunoSEQ multiplex PCR. From that table come the V and J calls and clone size; the DNA was used to work out D and trimming. The data hold about 94,000 clones, with around 82% observed a single time. The chain joins TRBV30 to TRBJ1-2; 7 bases are shared with TRBD1. The receptor's source is a man in his fifties or sixties with acute or convalescent COVID-19. Material: peripheral blood. The DNA of the CDR3 is TGTGCCTGGAGCACAGGGGTCGACTATGGCTACACCTTC. Its protein product is CAWSTGVDYGYTF.